A single sample is the source of the 5 T cell receptor beta chains below, sequenced in a study of blood T cells in healthy people across ages. With a J-beta primer mix and a sample-barcoded 5' primer, a second PCR ran 7 to 11 cycles. TCRdb re-called the 5' RACE reads through MiXCR, storing one row per CDR3 protein. The table has roughly 800,000 distinct CDR3 sequences, about a quarter seen once; the top ten hold 2.5% to 3.5%. The same specimen was also included in a second study, on T cells of mothers and their children.

Source material: blood. Source of these receptors: a boy younger than 18 in good health.

Only a few counts were recorded for this clonotype. The V gene is TRBV11-3, the J gene TRBJ2-2; 9 bases map to TRBD2. This CDR3 has 16 residues. V dropped 5 bases and J dropped 4; count of bases not matched to a gene: 8. Germline-derived CDR1 and CDR2 are SGHNT and YENEEA. This CDR3 reads CASSPSLAGSTGELFF. DNA of the CDR3: TGTGCCAGCAGCCCCTCCCTAGCGGGGTCCACCGGGGAGCTGTTTTTT.

The chain links TRBV29-1 to TRBJ1-1; D may be TRBD1 (5 bases). The germline gives CDR1 SQVTM, CDR2 ANQGSEA. Trimming cost V 2 bases and J 1 base, with 17 bases left between them. The CDR3 totals 16 residues. The CDR3 loop is CSVERGIRVANTEAFF. In nucleotides, the CDR3 is TGCAGCGTTGAACGGGGGATTCGGGTCGCGAACACTGAAGCTTTCTTT.

The chain uses TRBV24-1 and TRBJ2-5, with TRBD1 identical over 7 bases. CDR1 KGHDR and CDR2 SFDVKD come from the germline V gene. V shed 1 base and J 4 bases; nucleotides not matched to a gene: 5. This CDR3 is built from 15 residues. DNA of the CDR3: TGTGCCACCAGTGATTTCTCACAGGGGCGAGAGACCCAGTACTTC. It encodes CATSDFSQGRETQYF.

This chain links TRBV7-2 with TRBJ2-7, with D possibly TRBD2 on 6 matching bases. TRBJ2-1 explains the end of the DNA better; the J call may be wrong. This CDR3 has 14 amino acids. Per germline, CDR1 SGHTA and CDR2 FQGNSA. The CDR3 sequence: CASSSFGGKNEQFF. DNA for the CDR3: TGTGCCAGCAGCTCCTTTGGGGGGAAAAATGAGCAGTTCTTC.

This clonotype has just a few counts. V and J are TRBV20-1 and TRBJ2-1; TRBD2 might be the D (5 bases). Germline values: CDR1 DFQATT, CDR2 SNEGSKA (reference sequence). V dropped 4 bases and J dropped 0 bases, with 13 bases sitting between them. The CDR3 runs 15 residues. CDR3 amino acids: CSATRGTVSYNEQFF. CDR3 in DNA: TGCAGTGCTACCCGGGGAACCGTCTCCTACAATGAGCAGTTCTTC.